This is a list of T cell receptor beta chains from one sample in a study of T-cell memory formation after mild COVID-19. MiXCR, applied by TCRdb to the 5' RACE reads, yields one record per CDR3 protein. The repertoire has roughly 130,000 distinct CDR3 sequences, approximately 17% of them found once; the top ten carry about 5%. Sequencing input: PBMCs or a T cell subset sorted from them (not recorded which). These receptors were taken from a man between 18 and 35 years old who had mild COVID-19 (a few samples of this study predate the infection). Cell type and time point are not known. Both conserved end residues are part of each CDR3. D genes are given only for firm matches. A row's size may be missing; if present it is once, few, many or a size class.

v_gene	d_gene	j_gene	abundance	CDR3nt	CDR3aa
TRBV4-3	TRBD2	TRBJ2-3	few	TGCGCCAGCAGCCAAGAAGGCCGGGGGGGCACAGATACGCAGTATTTT	CASSQEGRGGTDTQYF
TRBV24-1	NA	TRBJ2-2	NA	TGTGCCACCAGTGATTTTCGGCAGGGGGGAGTCGGGGAGCTGTTTTTT	CATSDFRQGGVGELFF
TRBV7-9	NA	TRBJ1-2	few	TGTGCCAGCAGCTTACTCAGCCCCTATGGCTACACCTTC	CASSLLSPYGYTF
TRBV7-3	NA	TRBJ2-1	NA	TGTGCCAGCAGCCCTCGACAGTACAATGAGCAGTTCTTC	CASSPRQYNEQFF
TRBV5-5	NA	TRBJ1-4	few	TGTGCCAGCAGCTTGGTAGCAGCCCTCTGGGCCGATGAAAAACTGTTTTTT	CASSLVAALWADEKLFF
TRBV11-3	NA	TRBJ1-1	NA	TGTGCCAGCAGCACGTCCCGGGACAACACTGAAGCTTTCTTT	CASSTSRDNTEAFF
TRBV18	NA	TRBJ2-5	NA	TGTGCCAGCTCCCCCTCAATCCAAGAGACCCAGTACTTC	CASSPSIQETQYF
TRBV7-9	NA	TRBJ1-5	few	TGTGCCAGCAGCTTAACGGGGCAGCCCCAGCATTTT	CASSLTGQPQHF
TRBV18	NA	TRBJ2-5	many	TGTGCCAGCTCACCATCTTATCTAGAAGAGACCCAGTACTTC	CASSPSYLEETQYF
TRBV5-4	TRBD1	TRBJ2-3	NA	TGTGCCAGCAGCCCATACAGGGGGCCCACAGATACGCAGTATTTT	CASSPYRGPTDTQYF
TRBV5-1	NA	TRBJ2-1	NA	TGCGCCAGCAGCTTGTTCGGGGCCTACAATGAGCAGTTCTTC	CASSLFGAYNEQFF
TRBV12-3/TRBV12-4	NA	TRBJ2-7	NA	TGTGCCAGCAGTCCCCGGGCTGTACCTGCCGAGCAGTACTTC	CASSPRAVPAEQYF
TRBV6-5	TRBD1	TRBJ2-7	few	TGTGCCAGCAGTTACGCCGACAGGGGGCAGGAGCAGTACTTC	CASSYADRGQEQYF
TRBV6-6	NA	TRBJ1-6	once	TGTGCCAGCAGGCCTACCGGCCCGTCCTATAATTCACCCCTCCACTTT	CASRPTGPSYNSPLHF
TRBV24-1	TRBD2	TRBJ2-3	NA	TGTGCCACCAGTGATGGGGGGGCAGATACGCAGTATTTT	CATSDGGADTQYF
TRBV20-1	NA	TRBJ1-2	NA	TGCAGTGCGGCGAGACAGGCATTCTCTGCGACCCCTAACTATGGCTACACCTTC	CSAARQAFSATPNYGYTF
TRBV20-1	TRBD1	TRBJ2-5	NA	TGCAGTGCTAGAGGGGGACAGGGAGAGACCCAGTACTTC	CSARGGQGETQYF
TRBV9	NA	TRBJ2-2	NA	TGTGCCAGCAGCGCTCTTTCGAACACCGGGGAGCTGTTTTTT	CASSALSNTGELFF
TRBV2	TRBD2	TRBJ2-7	NA	TGTGCCAGCAGTTCGTCTAGCGGGTACTACGAGCAGTACTTC	CASSSSSGYYEQYF
TRBV7-3	TRBD1	TRBJ2-2	NA	TGTGCCAGCAGCTCCCGGACAGGGGCGAACACCGGGGAGCTGTTTTTT	CASSSRTGANTGELFF
TRBV7-9	TRBD2	TRBJ2-3	NA	TGTGCCAGCAGCCTACCGCAGGGACTAGCGGGGGCTAGCACAGATACGCAGTATTTT	CASSLPQGLAGASTDTQYF
TRBV11-3	NA	TRBJ2-1	NA	TGTGCCAGCAGCTTCGGAGGGGCCTACAATGAGCAGTTCTTC	CASSFGGAYNEQFF
TRBV3-1	NA	TRBJ2-7	once	TGTGCCAGCAGCCAAGATAGGGGCGGCTACGAGCAGTACTTC	CASSQDRGGYEQYF
TRBV6-5	NA	TRBJ1-2	NA	TGTGCCAGCAGTTACTCGACAGTATCTAACTATGGCTACACCTTC	CASSYSTVSNYGYTF
TRBV5-1	TRBD2	TRBJ2-7	NA	TGCGCCAGCAGCCGAAGCGGGGAGATCTACGAGCAGTACTTC	CASSRSGEIYEQYF
TRBV27	NA	TRBJ2-7	NA	TGTGCCAGCAGTTATAGGTTCTCCTACGAGCAGTACTTC	CASSYRFSYEQYF